This T cell receptor (beta chain) derives from a study of OX40 agonist ivuxolimab in advanced cancers. TCRdb's table, derived via immunoSEQ multiplex PCR, lists solely in-frame clones and lacks some. Here the sample spans 73,000 or so clones, 90% to 95% being singletons. Sampled blood was obtained at baseline, cycle 4 day 1, and cycle 7 day 1. The V gene lost 5 bases and the J gene lost 3 bases, with 17 bases spanning the gap. The germline V gene encodes CDR1 SGHVS and CDR2 FQNEAQ. The CDR3 totals 16 residues. The chain combines TRBV7-8 with TRBJ2-1; possibly TRBD1 for D (6 bases). This TCR derives from an adult with an advanced solid tumor such as melanoma, head and neck, liver or kidney cancer. The material sequenced was CD4+ or CD8+ T cells sorted from blood, taken in a trial of the OX40 agonist ivuxolimab. The DNA of the CDR3 is TGTGCCAGCAGCCCGAGCGTACAGGGCAGCTACAATGAGCAGTTCTTC. It specifies CASSPSVQGSYNEQFF.